This T cell receptor (beta chain) was captured in a study of control samples from healthy donors and cancer patients. Sequencing used immunoSEQ multiplex PCR; TCRdb keeps in-frame clones, though not all of them. The profile shows roughly 73,000 clones, almost 95% of them singletons. The specimen sequenced was blood. This clonotype was sampled from a woman aged 60-75 years in good health.

CDR3 bases: TGCAGCTCCAGGCGTTCATCGGCGGATACGCAGTATTTT. Translation gives CSSRRSSADTQYF. This chain joins TRBV29-1 and TRBJ2-3, with D unclear. Germline lookup yields CDR1 SQVTM and CDR2 ANQGSEA. The CDR3 has 13 amino acids. V lost 8 bases, J lost 6 bases, and 18 bases lay in between.